This T cell receptor (beta chain) was recovered during a study of shared clonotypes between healthy human individuals. Profiled with immunoSEQ multiplex PCR; TCRdb holds only in-frame clones, not every one. The sample lists roughly 1,600,000 clones; around 98.5% were seen once. J was trimmed by 5 bases and V by 7 bases; bases with no gene match: 8. The CDR3 contains 14 residues. CDR1 and CDR2 (germline): ENHRY, SYGVKD. The chain recombines TRBV10-3 with TRBJ2-7, with 10 bases that match TRBD2. The clonotype was recovered from a young man in good health. Sample: naive CD4+ T cells sorted from blood. Sample subset: CD45RA+ positively selected. The CDR3 nucleotides read TGTGCCATCATGGGGCTAGCGGGAGTCCACGAGCAGTACTTC. It specifies CAIMGLAGVHEQYF.